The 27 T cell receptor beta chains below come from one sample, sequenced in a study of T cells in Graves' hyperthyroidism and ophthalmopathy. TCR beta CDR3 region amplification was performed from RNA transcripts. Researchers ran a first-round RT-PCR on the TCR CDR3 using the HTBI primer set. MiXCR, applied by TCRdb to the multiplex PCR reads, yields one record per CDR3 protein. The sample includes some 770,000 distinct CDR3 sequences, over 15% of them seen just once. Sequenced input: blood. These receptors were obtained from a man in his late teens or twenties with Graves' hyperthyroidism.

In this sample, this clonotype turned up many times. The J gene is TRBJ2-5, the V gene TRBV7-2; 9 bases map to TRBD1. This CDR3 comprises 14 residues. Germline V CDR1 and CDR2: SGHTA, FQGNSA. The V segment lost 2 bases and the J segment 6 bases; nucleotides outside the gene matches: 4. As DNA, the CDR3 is TGTGCCAGCAGCTTAAACGGACAGGGGCAGACCCAGTACTTC. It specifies CASSLNGQGQTQYF.

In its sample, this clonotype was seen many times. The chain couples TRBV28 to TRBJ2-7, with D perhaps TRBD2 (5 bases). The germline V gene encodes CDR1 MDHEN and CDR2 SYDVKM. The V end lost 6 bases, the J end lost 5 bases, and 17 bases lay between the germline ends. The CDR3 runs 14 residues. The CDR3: CASSPLARYHEQYF. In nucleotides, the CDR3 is TGTGCCAGCAGCCCTCTAGCCCGGTACCACGAGCAGTACTTC.

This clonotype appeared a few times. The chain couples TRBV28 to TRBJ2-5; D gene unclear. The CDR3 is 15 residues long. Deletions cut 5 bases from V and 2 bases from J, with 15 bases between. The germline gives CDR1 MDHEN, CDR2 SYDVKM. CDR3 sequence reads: CASSPPVGGQETQYF. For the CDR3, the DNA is TGTGCCAGCAGTCCGCCTGTGGGCGGTCAAGAGACCCAGTACTTC.

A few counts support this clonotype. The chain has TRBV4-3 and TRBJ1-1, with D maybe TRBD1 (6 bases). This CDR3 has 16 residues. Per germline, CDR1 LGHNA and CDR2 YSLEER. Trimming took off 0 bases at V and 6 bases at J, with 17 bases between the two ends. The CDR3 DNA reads TGCGCCAGCAGCCAAGAGGGGGCCGTAAGGGGAGCTGAAGCTTTCTTT. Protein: CASSQEGAVRGAEAFF.

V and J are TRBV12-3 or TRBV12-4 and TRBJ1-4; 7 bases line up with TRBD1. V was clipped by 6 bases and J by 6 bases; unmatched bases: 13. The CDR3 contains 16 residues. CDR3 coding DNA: TGTGCCAGCAGCTCAAAATACAGGGGCGGGGATGAAAAACTGTTTTTT. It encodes CASSSKYRGGDEKLFF.

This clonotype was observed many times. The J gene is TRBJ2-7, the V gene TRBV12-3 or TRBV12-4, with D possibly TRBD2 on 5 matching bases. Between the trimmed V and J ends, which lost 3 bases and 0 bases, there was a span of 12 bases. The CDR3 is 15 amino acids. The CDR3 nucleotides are TGTGCCAGCAGTTTGGGCGGGCTGAGCTCCTACGAGCAGTACTTC. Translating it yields CASSLGGLSSYEQYF.

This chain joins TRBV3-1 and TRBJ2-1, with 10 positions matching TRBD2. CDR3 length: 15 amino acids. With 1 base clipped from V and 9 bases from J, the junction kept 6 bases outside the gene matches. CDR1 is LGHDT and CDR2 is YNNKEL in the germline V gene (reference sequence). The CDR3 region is CASSQGSSGSTEQFF. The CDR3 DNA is TGTGCCAGCAGCCAAGGATCTAGCGGGAGCACTGAGCAGTTCTTC.

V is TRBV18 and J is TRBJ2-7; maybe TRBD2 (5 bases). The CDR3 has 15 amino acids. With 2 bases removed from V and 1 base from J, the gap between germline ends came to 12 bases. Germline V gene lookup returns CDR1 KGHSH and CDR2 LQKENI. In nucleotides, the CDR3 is TGTGCCAGCTCACCAATCGGACGGACTTCCTACGAGCAGTACTTC. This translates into CASSPIGRTSYEQYF.

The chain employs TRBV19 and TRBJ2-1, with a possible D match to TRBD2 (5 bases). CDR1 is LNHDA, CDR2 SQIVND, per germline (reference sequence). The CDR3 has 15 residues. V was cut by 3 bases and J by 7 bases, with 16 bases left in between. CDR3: CASSIPFRGGNEQFF. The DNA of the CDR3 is TGTGCCAGTAGTATCCCTTTCCGGGGTGGTAATGAGCAGTTCTTC.

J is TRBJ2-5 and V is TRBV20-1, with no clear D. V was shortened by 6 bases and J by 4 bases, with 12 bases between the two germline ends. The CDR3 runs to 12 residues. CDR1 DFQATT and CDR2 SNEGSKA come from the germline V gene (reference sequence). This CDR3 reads CSAPPPGETQYF. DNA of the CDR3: TGCAGTGCCCCCCCCCCGGGAGAGACCCAGTACTTC.

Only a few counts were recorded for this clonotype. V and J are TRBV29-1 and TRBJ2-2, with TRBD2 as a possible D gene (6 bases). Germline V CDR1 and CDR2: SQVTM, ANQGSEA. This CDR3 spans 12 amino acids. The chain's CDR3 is CSIWRGTGELFF. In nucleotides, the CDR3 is TGCAGTATTTGGAGGGGAACCGGGGAGCTGTTTTTT.

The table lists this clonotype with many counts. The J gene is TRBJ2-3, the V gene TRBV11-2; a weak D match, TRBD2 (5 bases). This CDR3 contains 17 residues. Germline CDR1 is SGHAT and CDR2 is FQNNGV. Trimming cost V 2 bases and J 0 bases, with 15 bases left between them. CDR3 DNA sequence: TGTGCCAGCAGCTTATTATTAGCGACCCCTAGCACAGATACGCAGTATTTT. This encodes CASSLLLATPSTDTQYF.

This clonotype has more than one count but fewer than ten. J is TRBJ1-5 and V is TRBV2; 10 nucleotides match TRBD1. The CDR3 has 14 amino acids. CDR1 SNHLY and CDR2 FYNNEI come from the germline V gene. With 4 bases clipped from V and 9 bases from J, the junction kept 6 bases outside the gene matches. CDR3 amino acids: CASSAGTGEGPQHF. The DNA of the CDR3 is TGTGCCAGCAGTGCCGGGACAGGGGAGGGGCCCCAGCATTTT.

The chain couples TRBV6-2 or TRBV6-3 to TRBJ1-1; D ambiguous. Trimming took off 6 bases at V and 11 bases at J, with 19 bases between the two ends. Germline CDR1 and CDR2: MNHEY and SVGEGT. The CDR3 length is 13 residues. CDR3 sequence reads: CASSPPASPGAFF. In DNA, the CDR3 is TGTGCCAGCAGCCCCCCCGCGTCGCCGGGCGCTTTCTTT.

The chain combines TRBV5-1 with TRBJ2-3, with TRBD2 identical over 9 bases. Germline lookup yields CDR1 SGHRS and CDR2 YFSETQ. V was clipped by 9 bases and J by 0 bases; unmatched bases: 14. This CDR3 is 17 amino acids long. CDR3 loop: CATAEQPSGTSTDTQYF. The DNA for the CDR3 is TGCGCCACCGCCGAACAACCTAGCGGGACTAGCACAGATACGCAGTATTTT.

This CDR3 reads CASSRGGGLSSYNEQFF. The CDR3 DNA reads as TGCGCCAGCAGCCGGGGTGGCGGGCTAAGCTCCTACAATGAGCAGTTCTTC. The V and J genes are TRBV4-3 and TRBJ2-1; the D gene is possibly TRBD2 (5 bases). This CDR3 region has 17 residues. Trimming took 4 bases from V and 0 from J, leaving 16 bases between them. Germline V lookup: CDR1 LGHNA, CDR2 YSLEER.

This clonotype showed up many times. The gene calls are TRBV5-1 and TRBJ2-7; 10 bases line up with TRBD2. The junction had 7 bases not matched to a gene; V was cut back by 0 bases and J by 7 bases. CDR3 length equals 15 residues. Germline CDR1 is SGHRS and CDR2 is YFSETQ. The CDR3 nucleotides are TGCGCCAGCAGCTTGGTACTAGCGGGACCTACGGAGCAGTACTTC. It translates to CASSLVLAGPTEQYF.

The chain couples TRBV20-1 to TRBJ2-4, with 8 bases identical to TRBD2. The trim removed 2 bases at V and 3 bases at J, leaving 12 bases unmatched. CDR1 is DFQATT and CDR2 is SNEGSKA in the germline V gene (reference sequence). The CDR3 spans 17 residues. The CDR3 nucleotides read TGCAGTGCTAGATCAATAGCGGGACAAGGTAACAAAAACATTCAGTACTTC. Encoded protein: CSARSIAGQGNKNIQYF.

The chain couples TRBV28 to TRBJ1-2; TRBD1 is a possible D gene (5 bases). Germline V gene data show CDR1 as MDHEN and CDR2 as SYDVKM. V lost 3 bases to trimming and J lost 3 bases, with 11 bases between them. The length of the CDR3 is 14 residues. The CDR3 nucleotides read TGTGCCAGCAGTTTGGTTCAAGGGGACTATGGCTACACCTTC. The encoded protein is CASSLVQGDYGYTF.

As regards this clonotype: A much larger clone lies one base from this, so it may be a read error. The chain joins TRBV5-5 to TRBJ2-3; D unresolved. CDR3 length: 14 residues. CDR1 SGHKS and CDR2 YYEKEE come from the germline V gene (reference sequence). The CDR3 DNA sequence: TGTGCCGGCAGCCTCGGTCGCTACACAGATACGCAGTATTTT. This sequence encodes CAGSLGRYTDTQYF.

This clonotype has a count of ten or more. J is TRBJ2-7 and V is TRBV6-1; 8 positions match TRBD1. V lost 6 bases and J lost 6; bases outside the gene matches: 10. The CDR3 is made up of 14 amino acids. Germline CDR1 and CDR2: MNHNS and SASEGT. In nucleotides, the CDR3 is TGTGCCAGCAGCTCCGGACAGGGACTCCGCGAGCAGTACTTC. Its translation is CASSSGQGLREQYF.

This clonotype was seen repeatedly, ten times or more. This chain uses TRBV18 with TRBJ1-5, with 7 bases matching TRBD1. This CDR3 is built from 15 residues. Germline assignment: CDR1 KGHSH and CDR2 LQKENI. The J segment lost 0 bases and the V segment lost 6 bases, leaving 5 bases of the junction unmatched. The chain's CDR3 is CASSSGQNSNQPQHF. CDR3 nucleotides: TGTGCCAGCTCGTCGGGACAGAATAGCAATCAGCCCCAGCATTTT.

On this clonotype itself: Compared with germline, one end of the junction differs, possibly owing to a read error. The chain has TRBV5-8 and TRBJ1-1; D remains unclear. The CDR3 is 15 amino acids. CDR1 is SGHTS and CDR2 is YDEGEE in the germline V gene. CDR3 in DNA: TGCGCCAGCAGCTTGGCCGGGGTCCCGAACACTGAAGCTTTCTTT. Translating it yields CASSLAGVPNTEAFF.

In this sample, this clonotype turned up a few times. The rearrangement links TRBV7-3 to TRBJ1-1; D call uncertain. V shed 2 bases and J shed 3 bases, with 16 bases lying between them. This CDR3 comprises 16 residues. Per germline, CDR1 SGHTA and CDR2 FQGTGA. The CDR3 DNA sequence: TGTGCCAGCAGCTTAGTAGGTGCCCACGGGGACACTGAAGCTTTCTTT. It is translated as CASSLVGAHGDTEAFF.

CDR3 nucleotide sequence: TGTGCCATCAGTGATATTTGGAGCAGCCGGTCAGGGGGGGAGCTGTTTTTT. Its protein product is CAISDIWSSRSGGELFF. The rearrangement joins TRBV10-3 to TRBJ2-2; TRBD1 might be the D (5 bases). The CDR3 consists of 17 residues. Trimming took off 3 bases at V and 8 bases at J, with 22 bases between the two ends. The V gene's germline CDR1 is ENHRY and CDR2 SYGVKD.

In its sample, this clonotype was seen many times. CDR3 nucleotide sequence: TGTGCCAGCAGTTTATCCAGGGGAGGAAACACTGAAGCTTTCTTT. Its translation: CASSLSRGGNTEAFF. The chain uses TRBV28 and TRBJ1-1, with D tentatively TRBD1 (6 bases). The CDR3 totals 15 residues. CDR1 and CDR2 (germline): MDHEN, SYDVKM. V lost 1 base and J 2 bases, leaving 11 bases between the germline ends.

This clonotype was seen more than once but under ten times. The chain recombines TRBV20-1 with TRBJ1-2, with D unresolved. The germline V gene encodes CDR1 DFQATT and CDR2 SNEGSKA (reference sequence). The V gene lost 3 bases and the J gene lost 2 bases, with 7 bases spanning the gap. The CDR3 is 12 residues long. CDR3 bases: TGCAGTGCTAGGGCAGACAACTATGGCTACACCTTC. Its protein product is CSARADNYGYTF.